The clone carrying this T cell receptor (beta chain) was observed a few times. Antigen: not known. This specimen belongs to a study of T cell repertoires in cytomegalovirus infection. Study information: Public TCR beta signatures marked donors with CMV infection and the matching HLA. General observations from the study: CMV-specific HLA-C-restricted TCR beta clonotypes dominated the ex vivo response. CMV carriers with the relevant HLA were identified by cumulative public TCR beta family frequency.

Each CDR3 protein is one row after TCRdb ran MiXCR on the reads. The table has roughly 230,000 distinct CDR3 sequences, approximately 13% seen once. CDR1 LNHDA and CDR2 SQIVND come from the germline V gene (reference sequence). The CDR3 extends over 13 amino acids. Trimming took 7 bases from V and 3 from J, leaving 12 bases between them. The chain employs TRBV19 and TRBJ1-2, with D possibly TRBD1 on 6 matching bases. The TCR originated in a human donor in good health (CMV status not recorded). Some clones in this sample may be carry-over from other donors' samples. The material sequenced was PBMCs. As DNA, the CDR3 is TGTGCCAGTACTACGGCAGGGGACTATGGCTACACCTTC. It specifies CASTTAGDYGYTF.